This paragraph covers one T cell receptor (beta chain) sequence. Its antigen is unknown. The sample comes from a study of CD8 T cells in ankylosing spondylitis. Overall study results and limits: Disease-linked clones bore a CD8+ phenotype and were relatively rare in peripheral blood. Matched ankylosing spondylitis synovial fluid reportedly contained a significantly enriched population of disease-linked clones. Earlier work had already found some motif variants in reactive arthritis synovial fluid and blood. It appeared that ankylosing spondylitis blood was characterized by a TCR beta motif of under ten highly homologous variants.

Germline CDR1 and CDR2: SGHTA and FQGNSA. The CDR3 contains 12 residues. Trimming took 6 bases from V and 9 from J; bases not matched to a gene: 8. The authors made TCR beta libraries by quantitative 5'-RACE with molecular barcodes. TCRdb called the 5' RACE reads again in MiXCR, with one record for every CDR3 protein. Among about 800,000 distinct CDR3 sequences listed, about 12% were seen once. The TCR comes from a male donor with ankylosing spondylitis. The gene calls are TRBV7-2 and TRBJ2-7, with 7 bases matching TRBD1. Input material: blood, either unsorted or a sorted T cell fraction (not recorded which). The CDR3: CASRSDRAGQYF. CDR3 nucleotides: TGTGCCAGCAGATCCGACAGGGCTGGGCAGTACTTC.